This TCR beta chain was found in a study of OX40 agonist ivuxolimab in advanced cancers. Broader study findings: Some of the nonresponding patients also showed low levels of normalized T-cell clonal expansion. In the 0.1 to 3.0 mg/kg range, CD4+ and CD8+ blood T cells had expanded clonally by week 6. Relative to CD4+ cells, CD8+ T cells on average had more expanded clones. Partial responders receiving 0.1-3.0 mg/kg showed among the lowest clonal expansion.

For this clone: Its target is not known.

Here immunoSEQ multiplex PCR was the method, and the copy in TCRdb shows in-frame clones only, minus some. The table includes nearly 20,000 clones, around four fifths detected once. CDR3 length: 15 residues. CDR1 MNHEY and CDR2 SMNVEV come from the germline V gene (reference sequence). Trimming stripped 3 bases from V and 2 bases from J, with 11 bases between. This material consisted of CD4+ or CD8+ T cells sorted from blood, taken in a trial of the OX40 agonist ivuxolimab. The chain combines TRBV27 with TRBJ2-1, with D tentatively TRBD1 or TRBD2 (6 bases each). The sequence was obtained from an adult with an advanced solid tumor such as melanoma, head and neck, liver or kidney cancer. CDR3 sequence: CASSFGGTTYNEQFF. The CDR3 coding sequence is TGTGCCAGCAGTTTTGGGGGGACAACCTACAATGAGCAGTTCTTC.